Included here is one T cell receptor (beta chain) sequence, with context. It has no known antigen specificity. Per-base quality was not reported, and no clone a single base away is much larger than it. The cohort was made up of around 720 healthy bone marrow donors. At the time of sampling, all cohort members were nominally healthy, though unrecorded immune exposures were likely present. The donor was CMV seropositive and belonged to the group of a few hundred seropositive cohort members. Each donor provided a peripheral blood sample, and peripheral blood mononuclear cells were used for TCR beta sequencing. Genomic DNA was extracted from the blood cell samples with the Qiagen DNeasy Blood Extraction Kit. Library preparation was by the immunoSEQ multiplex PCR assay. For the multiplex PCR, a mixture combining 60 forward primers for TCR Vbeta segments and 13 reverse primers for TCR Jbeta segments was used. Amplification of the CDR3 region of rearranged TCR beta genes was performed with a multiplex PCR assay on genomic DNA. The amplified TCR beta libraries were sequenced on the Illumina HiSeq System as 87-base-pair reads. As for how the authors treated the data: A later analysis tallied around 82 million unique TCR beta chains across the 640 or so repertoires, and around 10 million of those chains were shared by two or more donors. A nearest-neighbor algorithm error-corrected the raw reads and collapsed the reads into unique sequences, merging closely related sequences to remove PCR and sequencing errors. V, D and J gene segments were assigned by aligning CDR3 sequences to IMGT reference sequences. For a sequence to be retained, a match of at least six nucleotides to both a V gene segment and a J gene segment was required. Rearrangements were classified as productive when the CDR3 lacked stop codons and remained in frame with V and J, and all other rearrangements were classified as non-productive. CDR3 was defined according to IMGT convention as the region running from the second conserved V-encoded cysteine to the conserved J-encoded phenylalanine. The earlier analysis of about 640 of the donors excluded any sequence lacking an unambiguous match to a single V gene segment. An earlier analysis of a few hundred of the donors called V segments functional above 56.7% productive rearrangements and segregating when the between-donor standard deviation exceeded 5%. To diagnose cytomegalovirus status from the catalog of TCR beta chain sequences, a statistical classification framework was built. In a later analysis, V and J genes were assigned by comparing TCR nucleotide sequences against IMGT/GENE-DB human TR gene sequences. A later analysis assigned CDR3 sequences and most-parsimonious VDJ recombination scenarios with the TCRdist pipeline. In a later analysis, every TCR beta chain was defined by the combination of its CDR3 amino acid sequence and its V-gene family, and reads without a unique V-gene family were dropped. In a later analysis, around 600 highly shared, low-generation-probability nucleotide sequences were removed to address suspected cross-contamination and a sequencing artifact. In a later analysis, a clonal expansion index was calculated for each public chain from normalized within-repertoire ranks of inferred template counts. A later analysis computed generation probabilities with a VDJ recombination model fitted to out-of-frame rearrangements, and checked the results against IGoR. In a later analysis, hypergeometric tests were used to score TCR-TCR, TCR-HLA and TCR-CMV co-occurrence, with a repertoire-size bias correction applied to TCR pairs. In a later analysis, false discovery rates were estimated by permuting HLA or CMV assignments 20 times. In a later analysis, co-occurring TCRs were grouped using DBSCAN, and TCRdist sequence similarity was added for clustering within HLA-allele-positive subsets. Co-occurrence clustering excluded repertoires with fewer than 30,000 or more than 120,000 public chains, plus five with anomalous nucleotide sharing. TCRdb obtained this table from immuneACCESS and retained in-frame rearrangements with V and J assigned. These tables miss some clones; where compared with another copy, unresolved V genes account for less than half of the shortfall, and the remainder is unexplained. The DNA was the basis for D and trimming; V, J and clone size are from that table. This sample gives 200,000 to 300,000 clones in total; 82% of them show up just once. Of the sample, 5.4% is held by the ten largest clones.

The germline V gene sets CDR1 to SGHTA and CDR2 to FQGNSA. The CDR3 holds 16 amino acids from the cysteine to the phenylalanine. Of all the DNA, just the CDR3 is kept, 48 bases in frame from base 1. Trimmed from V: 8 bases; trimmed from J: 1 base; junction bases lacking a gene match: 14. This record comes from a study of cytomegalovirus exposure and HLA in healthy donors (dated by TCRdb to about 2017). The study in broad terms: An earlier analysis of 550 to 700 of the donors reported more than 250 Gb of sequence data and around 110 million unique TCR beta sequences from 150 million to 200 million T cells. Class I and class II HLA loci were covered by the typing at four-digit resolution. In a later analysis, previously published TCR beta repertoires from some 640 donors were re-analyzed and high-resolution HLA genotyping was added so that TCR occurrence patterns could be studied. A later genetic analysis took genome-wide SNP genotypes for 398 of the 666 donors and used that subset as a discovery cohort. Among the approximately 400 genotyped donors, approximately 76% belonged to the genetic ancestry cluster associated with self-reported Caucasian donors. Every discovery cohort repertoire had been produced on one sequencing platform. Besides the first cohort of approximately 710 subjects, a separate validation cohort made up of around 120 different subjects was used. The study combined high-throughput TCR immunosequencing, statistical association of individual TCRs with disease status, and machine learning to predict cytomegalovirus infection status. Typing coverage varied by locus: about 629-630 donors for A, B, C, DRB1 and DQB1; approximately 560 for DQA1; nearly 610 for DPA1; approximately 470 for DPB1. An earlier analysis of several hundred of the donors applied high-throughput TCR beta sequencing to assess whether each TCR beta V gene segment acted as functional or pseudogenic. Donor age, sex, ethnicity and CMV serostatus were collected together with the repertoire data. Using immunosequencing, the study profiled T cell repertoires from roughly 650 subjects and related those repertoires to cytomegalovirus serostatus. The aim of the study was to test whether cataloging public T cell receptors could identify signatures of past pathogen exposure. Roughly 5 DR-DQ haplotypes were treated as single units for association and clustering because of strong linkage in the cohort. Roughly 300 gigabases of sequencing data and tens of millions of unique TCR sequences were included in an early release covering about 600 HLA-typed donors. Rather than drawing on any new phenotypic data, the later analysis identified candidate immune exposures from TCR beta sequences and the way those sequences occurred across donors. On average, about 240,000 unique TCR beta nucleotide sequences were sequenced per donor among a few hundred genotyped donors of the cohort, with 15% to 20% of those sequences being non-productive.

The paper as a whole reports these results and caveats: In vitro tests confirmed that a few of the cytomegalovirus-associated TCR beta chains recognize cytomegalovirus antigens. A later analysis associated 15,000 to 20,000 TCR beta sequences with specific HLA alleles at a false discovery rate of 0.05. In both the original and validation cohorts, the classifier was reported to diagnose cytomegalovirus status with high specificity and sensitivity. Broadly in line with IMGT annotations, most TCR beta V segments showed up in productive rearrangements about 90% or about 30% of the time in an earlier analysis of approximately 640 of the donors. A later genetic analysis associated a missense DCLRE1C variant with V-gene and J-gene trimming of TCR beta chains, and an independent cohort replicated the association. Some IMGT-functional V segments, including TRBV6-2 and TRBV6-3, could not be told apart with the 87-base-pair reads, so those segments were excluded. According to a later genetic analysis, donors in an Asian-associated ancestry cluster had fewer N-insertions in productive TCRs than the approximately 610-donor mean. The study listed 150 to 200 TCR beta chains as associated with cytomegalovirus. Because counts were too low, seventeen rarely observed V segments, including chromosome 9 orphons, were excluded from the earlier analysis of around 590 of the donors. According to the authors, the approach could potentially be generalized to other disease states and immunological phenotypes. Because some donors lacked HLA typing at each locus, the association tests relied only on the typed subset. The only immune exposure information available for the cohort was CMV serostatus. According to a later analysis, TCR association rates differed among HLA loci, with DRB1 alleles showing the most associated TCRs and HLA-C alleles showing the fewest. In a later analysis, several top co-occurrence clusters were reported to appear linked to parvovirus B19, influenza, CMV and Epstein-Barr virus. A later analysis found that HLA-associated TCR beta chains were more clonally expanded and had lower generation probabilities than equally common non-associated chains. When HLA alleles, especially DR and DQ, strongly co-occurred, attributing TCR associations to individual alleles was difficult. This cohort had only TCR beta chains sequenced, and the lack of alpha or paired-chain data limited which features could be detected. According to a later analysis, most CMV-associated TCR beta chains appeared to be HLA-restricted, and the HLA associations seemed to be driven largely by CMV exposure. Correlated functional status among segregating V segments might be attributable to linkage disequilibrium, but an unknown experimental factor could not be ruled out. The presence/absence analyses assumed that sequencing depth was roughly uniform across donors, and that assumption may not be true. Most TCR sequences were observed very rarely across donors, whereas some public TCRs were present in many individuals. A further reported finding was that TCR beta sequences accurately predicted the HLA-A and HLA-B alleles for most subjects in the first cohort. A group of highly shared sequence variants was considered likely to be a technical artifact of the sequencing pipeline.

Sequencing was done on a sample of PBMCs. The sequence links TRBV7-2 to TRBJ2-7; TRBD1 lines up with 7 middle nucleotides. This clonotype originated in a woman in her thirties or forties in good health and CMV-seropositive. The CDR3 amino acid sequence is: CASGLIGQAPSYEQYF. The nucleotide sequence is TGTGCCAGCGGCCTAATCGGACAGGCACCTTCCTACGAGCAGTACTTC.